This passage covers 29 T cell receptor beta chains from one sample sequenced in a study of blood T cell repertoires in COVID-19. The data were produced by immunoSEQ multiplex PCR, yet TCRdb's version contains in-frame clones alone and is incomplete. The sample shows around 200,000 clones, roughly 85% of them seen only once. Sequencing used peripheral blood. Source of these receptors: a man between 60 and 75 years old with acute or convalescent COVID-19.

The chain has TRBV29-1 and TRBJ1-1; tentative D call: TRBD1 (6 bases). Germline CDR1 and CDR2: SQVTM and ANQGSEA. V was cut by 2 bases and J by 0 bases, with 10 bases left in between. This CDR3 has 14 amino acids. The CDR3 loop reads CSVEMGALNTEAFF. DNA for the CDR3: TGCAGCGTTGAAATGGGGGCACTGAACACTGAAGCTTTCTTT.

V is TRBV12-3 or TRBV12-4 and J is TRBJ2-1; D might be TRBD2 (5 bases). CDR3 length: 13 residues. Trimming pared 4 bases from V and 1 base from J, leaving 5 bases between. CDR3 DNA sequence: TGTGCCAGCAGTTCGGGATCCTACAATGAGCAGTTCTTC. Its translation: CASSSGSYNEQFF.

The chain couples TRBV11-2 to TRBJ2-7, with 7 bases lining up with TRBD2. Germline V gene data show CDR1 as SGHAT and CDR2 as FQNNGV. The CDR3 has 14 amino acids. V lost 3 bases to trimming and J lost 7 bases; unmatched junction nucleotides: 9. CDR3 nucleotides: TGTGCCAGCAGCTTGAGCGGGGCCTTTTTGGAGCAGTACTTC. Translating it yields CASSLSGAFLEQYF.

V and J are TRBV28 and TRBJ2-7, with a tentative D call TRBD1 (6 bases). CDR1 and CDR2 from the germline V gene are MDHEN and SYDVKM. The germline V and J ends were trimmed by 9 bases and 2 bases, with 20 bases remaining between them. This CDR3 spans 15 amino acids. The CDR3 DNA sequence: TGTGCCAGGCCAGCGAGCAGGGGCCATCCCTACGAGCAGTACTTC. Its protein product is CARPASRGHPYEQYF.

The chain carries TRBV29-1 and TRBJ2-7, with 7 bases fitting TRBD1. V lost 7 bases to trimming and J lost 4 bases; unmatched junction nucleotides: 13. Germline CDR1 and CDR2: SQVTM and ANQGSEA. The CDR3 has 14 residues. The CDR3 DNA sequence: TGCAGCGCCCAACGTACGGCAGGGGGTTACGAGCAGTACTTC. Translating it yields CSAQRTAGGYEQYF.

The gene calls are TRBV10-2 and TRBJ1-6, with 7 bases matching TRBD1. The ends lost 8 bases at V and 7 bases at J; junction bases unmatched: 5. The CDR3 runs to 13 residues. Germline CDR1 reads WSHSY; CDR2 reads SAAADI. CDR3 in amino acids: CASEGALNSPLHF. CDR3 coding DNA: TGCGCCAGCGAGGGGGCGTTAAATTCACCCCTCCACTTT.

This clone was seen just once. The chain employs TRBV6-2 or TRBV6-3 and TRBJ1-5; 8 bases align to TRBD1. The CDR3 has 15 residues. CDR1 is MNHEY and CDR2 is SVGEGT in the germline V gene. J was trimmed by 1 base and V by 5 bases; bases with no gene match: 4. The CDR3 here is CASSKGQGSNQPQHF. The CDR3, as DNA: TGTGCCAGCAGTAAAGGACAGGGCAGCAATCAGCCCCAGCATTTT.

The chain is built from TRBV15 and TRBJ2-2; a possible D gene is TRBD2 (6 bases). The V end was cut by 1 base, the J end by 4 bases, with 13 bases between. Germline V gene lookup returns CDR1 LNHNV and CDR2 YYDKDF (reference sequence). The CDR3 spans 16 residues. The CDR3 DNA is TGTGCCACCAGCAGAGGGGGGGACCTCCTCACCGGGGAGCTGTTTTTT. It specifies CATSRGGDLLTGELFF.

V usage is TRBV28 and J usage is TRBJ2-3; D may be TRBD1 (5 bases). The length of the CDR3 is 17 residues. CDR1 MDHEN and CDR2 SYDVKM come from the germline V gene. The V end lost 3 bases, the J end lost 0 bases, and 16 bases lay between the germline ends. The CDR3 loop is CASSFQRRGLSTDTQYF. In DNA, the CDR3 is TGTGCCAGCAGTTTCCAGCGAAGGGGCCTTAGCACAGATACGCAGTATTTT. Full variable domain (rest looked up from reference TRBV28 and TRBJ2-3): DVKVTQSSRYLVKRTGEKVFLECVQDMDHENMFWYRQDPGLGLRLIYFSYDVKMKEKGDIPEGYSVSREKKERFSLILESASTNQTSMYLCASSFQRRGLSTDTQYFGPGTRLTVL.

The rearrangement uses TRBV3-1 (or the pseudogene TRBV3-2) and TRBJ2-5; 8 bases line up with TRBD2. CDR3 length: 16 residues. The ends lost 3 bases at V and 5 bases at J; junction bases unmatched: 11. In germline, CDR1 is LGHDT, CDR2 YNNKEL (reference sequence). The CDR3 nucleotides read TGTGCCAGCAGCCACAGGGGAGCGGGAGTCGGGGAGACCCAGTACTTC. Its translation: CASSHRGAGVGETQYF.

V usage is TRBV5-4 and J usage is TRBJ2-1; 11 bases fit TRBD1. Trimming removed 4 bases from V and 4 bases from J; junction bases left unmatched: 4. The CDR3 covers 15 residues. From germline, CDR1 is SGHNT and CDR2 YYREEE (reference sequence). CDR3 sequence (DNA): TGTGCCAGCAGCACCGGGACAGGGGGATACAATGAGCAGTTCTTC. This translates into CASSTGTGGYNEQFF.

The chain is built from TRBV6-2 or TRBV6-3 and TRBJ2-2, with TRBD2 matching 9 bases. CDR3 length: 12 amino acids. Germline V gene data show CDR1 as MNHEY and CDR2 as SVGEGT. Germline trimming cut 5 bases from V and 8 bases from J; bases unmatched to any gene: 0. The CDR3 sequence is CASSLAGGELFF. The CDR3 bases are TGTGCCAGCAGTCTAGCGGGAGGGGAGCTGTTTTTT.

As concerns this clone: Relative to the germline gene, one junction end is altered; a read error may explain this. The J gene is TRBJ2-1, the V gene TRBV2, with 8 bases fitting TRBD2. Germline V CDR1 and CDR2: SNHLY, FYNNEI. This CDR3 has 14 residues. CDR3 DNA: TGTGCCAGCAGAGAAGCGGGAGTAAACCAAGAGCAGTTCTTC. It codes for CASREAGVNQEQFF.

There are a few counts of this clone. The chain joins TRBV7-9 to TRBJ1-4; a possible D gene is TRBD1 (5 bases). Germline CDR1 reads SEHNR; CDR2 reads FQNEAQ (reference sequence). Trimming removed 4 bases at V and 8 bases at J, with 17 bases between. The CDR3 sequence is 15 residues long. CDR3 DNA sequence: TGTGCCAGCAGCTCCTCCAGGGTCGTGGGGGAAAAACTGTTTTTT. Protein: CASSSSRVVGEKLFF.

The chain joins TRBV7-9 to TRBJ2-3; TRBD2 agrees at 9 bases. Looked up from germline, CDR1 is SEHNR and CDR2 is FQNEAQ (reference sequence). The ends lost 1 base at V and 5 bases at J; junction bases unmatched: 4. The CDR3 has 15 amino acids. Here the CDR3 reads CASSLGVAGVDTQYF. Here the CDR3 DNA reads TGTGCCAGCAGCTTAGGGGTAGCGGGAGTAGATACGCAGTATTTT.

This chain connects TRBV23-1 to TRBJ2-7; possible D gene TRBD1, 5 bases. TRBV23-1 is labeled an ORF, and its function is uncertain. CDR3 length equals 14 residues. Trimming removed 0 bases at V and 4 bases at J, with 10 bases between. In DNA, the CDR3 is TGCGCCAGCAGTCAATCCCCAGGGTATTACGAGCAGTACTTC. It yields the protein CASSQSPGYYEQYF.

This clone came up once. The chain recombines TRBV12-5 with TRBJ2-2; TRBD2 agrees at 7 bases. J gave up 2 bases and V 10 bases, and 10 bases lay outside the gene matches. Germline V CDR1 and CDR2: LGHNT, FRNRAP. This CDR3 spans 15 amino acids. CDR3 DNA: TGTGCTATAGGGAAGCGGGACCAAAACACCGGGGAGCTGTTTTTT. Translated: CAIGKRDQNTGELFF.

The sample holds one count of this clone. This chain connects TRBV13 to TRBJ1-6; 9 nucleotides match TRBD1. The V and J ends lost 2 bases and 10 bases, in that order; junction bases with no gene match: 3. Germline CDR1 and CDR2: PRHDT and FYEKMQ (reference sequence). This CDR3 comprises 14 residues. The CDR3 bases are TGTGCCAGCAGCTTAACAGGGGGCGGATCACCCCTCCACTTT. Translated, it gives CASSLTGGGSPLHF. The variable domain in full, completed from reference TRBV13 and TRBJ1-6, reads AAGVIQSPRHLIKEKRETATLKCYPIPRHDTVYWYQQGPGQDPQFLISFYEKMQSDKGSIPDRFSAQQFSDYHSELNMSSLELGDSALYFCASSLTGGGSPLHFGNGTRLTVT.

The chain joins TRBV29-1 to TRBJ2-7; 13 bases agree with TRBD2. V dropped 4 bases and J dropped 9; count of bases not matched to a gene: 6. The CDR3 extends over 13 amino acids. CDR1 SQVTM and CDR2 ANQGSEA come from the germline V gene. DNA for the CDR3: TGCAGCGTTGTGGGACTAGCGGGATCCGGGCAGTACTTC. Translating gives CSVVGLAGSGQYF.

This clone was counted a single time. V gene TRBV2 combines with J gene TRBJ2-3; TRBD2 agrees at 8 bases. The V gene's germline CDR1 is SNHLY and CDR2 FYNNEI. The CDR3 spans 18 residues. The ends lost 4 bases at V and 0 bases at J; junction bases unmatched: 12. DNA of the CDR3: TGTGCCAGCAGTGGTCTAACGGGAGGGCCTGGAAGCACAGATACGCAGTATTTT. Encoded protein: CASSGLTGGPGSTDTQYF.

This clone was seen a single time. This chain links TRBV3-1 (or the pseudogene TRBV3-2) with TRBJ2-2, with D uncertain. This CDR3 region has 13 residues. V lost 1 base, J lost 5 bases, and 5 bases lay in between. Germline CDR1 reads LGHDT; CDR2 reads YNNKEL (reference sequence). CDR3: CASSQGLTGELFF. Here the CDR3 DNA reads TGTGCCAGCAGCCAAGGTCTGACCGGGGAGCTGTTTTTT.

In this sample, this clone turned up once. The gene calls are TRBV3-1 (or the pseudogene TRBV3-2) and TRBJ2-1, with TRBD2 matching 14 bases. J gave up 1 base and V 5 bases, and 1 base lay outside the gene matches. This CDR3 comprises 16 residues. Germline assignment: CDR1 LGHDT and CDR2 YNNKEL (reference sequence). The DNA for the CDR3 is TGTGCCAGCAGCTGGACTAGCGGGAGGTCCTACAATGAGCAGTTCTTC. Its translation: CASSWTSGRSYNEQFF.

This clone was seen a handful of times. The rearrangement joins TRBV4-3 to TRBJ1-4, with 9 bases matching TRBD1. The CDR3 runs to 20 residues. Germline V gene lookup returns CDR1 LGHNA and CDR2 YSLEER. The J segment lost 8 bases and the V segment lost 0 bases, leaving 19 bases of the junction unmatched. The CDR3 reads CASSQDATRLAGQGGEKLFF. The CDR3 DNA reads as TGCGCCAGCAGCCAAGATGCAACCCGACTCGCGGGACAGGGTGGGGAAAAACTGTTTTTT.

Of note for this clone: The junction shows a germline mismatch at one end, possibly a read error. The chain carries TRBV3-1 (or the pseudogene TRBV3-2) and TRBJ2-1; D possibly corresponds to TRBD2 (6 bases). Germline lookup yields CDR1 LGHDT and CDR2 YNNKEL (reference sequence). The CDR3 has 12 residues. The CDR3 nucleotides are TGTGCCAGCAGCCAAGGAGAACGTGGGAGGATCTTC. Translating it yields CASSQGERGRIF.

The chain joins TRBV18 to TRBJ1-2, with a possible D match to TRBD1 (6 bases). V was clipped by 3 bases and J by 7 bases, with 18 bases between them. Looked up from germline, CDR1 is KGHSH and CDR2 is LQKENI. This CDR3 contains 15 residues. In DNA form, the CDR3 reads TGTGCCAGCTCACCTGAGATTATAAGGACAGCTGGCTACACCTTC. This sequence encodes CASSPEIIRTAGYTF.

The rearrangement links TRBV7-3 to TRBJ2-3, with a weak D call TRBD1 (6 bases). Trimming removed 1 base from V and 1 base from J, with 12 bases in between. The CDR3 sequence is 16 residues long. Per the germline V gene, CDR1 is SGHTA and CDR2 is FQGTGA. As DNA, the CDR3 is TGTGCCAGCAGCTTAAATGCAGGGGATGGCACAGATACGCAGTATTTT. Protein product: CASSLNAGDGTDTQYF.

The chain recombines TRBV2 with TRBJ2-1; D perhaps matches TRBD2 (6 bases). Trimming took 5 bases from V and 6 from J, leaving 11 bases between them. CDR1 SNHLY and CDR2 FYNNEI come from the germline V gene. The CDR3 runs to 13 residues. This CDR3 is CASSNRETNEQFF. The CDR3 DNA reads as TGTGCCAGCAGTAACCGGGAGACCAATGAGCAGTTCTTC.

This CDR3 is CASSSRLTSRSSTDTQYF. In DNA, the CDR3 is TGTGCCAGCAGCTCCCGACTGACTAGCAGATCTAGCACAGATACGCAGTATTTT. The chain links TRBV5-8 to TRBJ2-3, with 7 bases identical to TRBD2. This CDR3 is built from 18 residues. Germline V gene lookup returns CDR1 SGHTS and CDR2 YDEGEE. Trimming cost V 3 bases and J 0 bases; bases outside gene matches: 13.

This clone was counted once. This chain links TRBV4-1 with TRBJ1-3; tentatively, D is TRBD1 (6 bases). CDR3 length equals 15 residues. The V gene's germline CDR1 is MGHRA and CDR2 YSYEKL. V was pared by 4 bases and J by 2 bases, with 12 bases between. CDR3 sequence reads: CASSLGGQTGNTIYF. The CDR3 nucleotides read TGCGCCAGCAGCCTGGGGGGGCAAACTGGAAACACCATATATTTT.